This is a list of T cell receptor beta chains from one sample in a study of metastatic and nonmetastatic thyroid tumors. Using MiXCR, TCRdb reanalyzed the PCR reads. There are roughly 20,000 clones in the sample; more than 35% occur only once, and roughly 30% lies in the top ten. Sequencing was performed on tumor tissue. The receptor set was obtained from a female donor with papillary thyroid cancer or a benign thyroid nodule (not recorded which). Some clones in this sample may be carry-over from other donors' samples. CDR3s include the opening cysteine and the closing phenylalanine or tryptophan. The order of the fields is V gene, D gene, J gene, clone size, CDR3 protein, CDR3 DNA. The D gene is left open where the match is weak. Size is stated for part of the rows, as once, few or many counts, or as a class when the clone is expanded.

TRBV6-1,.,TRBJ1-1,.,CASSSVDFGTEAFF,TGTGCCAGCAGTAGTGTGGACTTTGGTACTGAAGCTTTCTTT
TRBV6-2/TRBV6-3,TRBD2,TRBJ2-2,once,CASSYQRLAGGTNTGELFF,TGTGCCAGCAGTTATCAGAGACTAGCGGGAGGTACGAACACCGGGGAGCTGTTTTTT
TRBV11-1,TRBD2,TRBJ2-7,once,CASSLGLAGEQYF,TGTGCCAGCAGCTTAGGACTAGCTGGCGAGCAGTACTTC
TRBV6-1,TRBD1,TRBJ2-1,.,CASRARTGEINEQFF,TGTGCCAGCCGGGCTCGGACAGGGGAGATCAATGAGCAGTTCTTC
TRBV19,.,TRBJ2-2,few,CASSISGNTGELFF,TGTGCCAGTAGTATATCAGGGAACACCGGGGAGCTGTTTTTT
TRBV9,.,TRBJ1-3,.,CASSPPDGVSGNTIYF,TGTGCCAGCAGCCCCCCTGATGGGGTTTCGGGAAACACCATATATTTT
TRBV2,TRBD1,TRBJ1-5,.,CASSEAQTGINQPQHF,TGTGCCAGCAGTGAAGCCCAGACAGGGATAAATCAGCCCCAGCATTTT
TRBV12-3/TRBV12-4,TRBD2,TRBJ2-3,few,CVGSLEREGSRTDTQYF,TGTGTCGGCAGTTTAGAGCGGGAGGGGTCACGCACAGATACGCAGTATTTT
TRBV18,TRBD2,TRBJ2-3,.,CASSPPSGSAKADTQYF,TGTGCCAGCTCACCACCTAGCGGGTCAGCTAAGGCAGATACGCAGTATTTT
TRBV10-2,.,TRBJ2-3,.,CASSDRKITDTQYF,TGCGCCAGCAGTGACCGGAAGATCACAGATACGCAGTATTTT
TRBV6-1,TRBD1,TRBJ2-7,.,CASSEAWDRSYEQYF,TGTGCCAGCAGTGAAGCCTGGGACAGATCCTACGAGCAGTACTTC
TRBV19,TRBD2,TRBJ2-1,.,CASSMPLAGDNNEQFF,TGTGCCAGTAGTATGCCTCTAGCGGGAGACAACAATGAGCAGTTCTTC
TRBV5-1,.,TRBJ2-7,.,CASSLGLDYEQYF,TGCGCCAGCAGCTTGGGACTTGACTACGAGCAGTACTTC
TRBV20-1,TRBD1,TRBJ1-6,.,CSRERGTGHNSPLHF,TGCAGTCGGGAGAGGGGGACAGGGCATAATTCACCCCTCCACTTT
TRBV12-3/TRBV12-4,.,TRBJ1-6,.,CASSFSGMRAPLHF,TGTGCCAGCAGTTTCTCGGGGATGCGGGCACCCCTCCACTTT
TRBV12-3/TRBV12-4,.,TRBJ1-2,.,CASTIGEGYGYTF,TGTGCCAGCACTATAGGGGAAGGCTATGGCTACACCTTC
TRBV20-1,.,TRBJ2-5,many,CSARDLGEVETQYF,TGCAGTGCTAGAGATTTGGGGGAGGTGGAGACCCAGTACTTC
TRBV2,TRBD1,TRBJ1-2,.,CASSEDRTSYGYTF,TGTGCCAGCAGTGAGGACAGGACGTCCTATGGCTACACCTTC
TRBV14,.,TRBJ1-2,.,CASSARVLQGWYGYTF,TGTGCCAGCAGCGCCAGGGTCCTTCAGGGGTGGTATGGCTACACCTTC
TRBV18,.,TRBJ1-5,.,CASATGNTQPQHF,TGTGCCAGCGCTACAGGGAACACCCAGCCCCAGCATTTT
TRBV28,.,TRBJ1-1,few,CASSLLRRAEAFF,TGTGCCAGCAGTCTCCTTCGAAGGGCTGAAGCTTTCTTT
TRBV6-1,.,TRBJ2-3,many,CASSASFDTQYF,TGTGCCAGCAGTGCCTCTTTTGATACGCAGTATTTT
TRBV7-9,TRBD1,TRBJ1-2,.,CASSPGTGSIYGYTF,TGTGCCAGCAGCCCGGGGACAGGATCGATTTATGGCTACACCTTC
TRBV27,.,TRBJ2-3,.,CASSLSGNTDTQYF,TGTGCCAGCAGTTTATCGGGCAACACAGATACGCAGTATTTT
TRBV6-6,.,TRBJ2-7,.,CASSYFDGYEQYF,TGTGCCAGCAGTTACTTCGACGGCTACGAGCAGTACTTC
TRBV7-6,TRBD2,TRBJ2-1,.,CASSLVGAGSGGYNEQFF,TGTGCCAGCAGCCTAGTCGGGGCTGGTAGCGGGGGGTACAATGAGCAGTTCTTC
TRBV13,.,TRBJ2-2,.,CASSQPGVRTGELFF,TGTGCCAGCAGCCAGCCGGGAGTTCGCACCGGGGAGCTGTTTTTT
TRBV6-2/TRBV6-3,.,TRBJ2-7,.,CASSYSNEYEQYF,TGTGCCAGCAGTTACTCGAACGAGTACGAGCAGTACTTC
TRBV20-1,.,TRBJ1-1,once,CSARRGNTEAFF,TGCAGTGCTAGGAGGGGGAACACTGAAGCTTTCTTT
TRBV5-1,TRBD2,TRBJ2-1,few,CASSPGLAGFSYNEQFF,TGCGCCAGCTCACCTGGGCTAGCGGGTTTCTCCTACAATGAGCAGTTCTTC
TRBV24-1,.,TRBJ2-3,few,CATSDPPGDTQYF,TGTGCCACCAGTGATCCCCCTGGTGATACGCAGTATTTT
TRBV4-1,.,TRBJ1-1,.,CASSHQGEGTEAFF,TGCGCCAGCAGCCACCAGGGCGAGGGCACTGAAGCTTTCTTT
TRBV28,TRBD2,TRBJ2-5,few,CASSSSRLAGGETQYF,TGTGCCAGCAGTTCCTCTAGGCTAGCGGGAGGTGAGACCCAGTACTTC
TRBV28,.,TRBJ2-2,few,CASSRWGVNTGELFF,TGTGCCAGCAGTCGATGGGGGGTGAACACCGGGGAGCTGTTTTTT
TRBV20-1,.,TRBJ2-3,few,CSAFRFRGSGTDTQYF,TGCAGTGCGTTCAGATTCCGGGGGTCAGGCACAGATACGCAGTATTTT
TRBV12-5,.,TRBJ1-6,.,CASGLLVGRHSPLHF,TGTGCTAGTGGTTTGTTGGTTGGGAGGCATTCACCCCTCCACTTT
TRBV30,TRBD1,TRBJ1-4,few,CAWGDRTTNEKLFF,TGTGCCTGGGGGGACAGAACAACTAATGAAAAACTGTTTTTT
TRBV6-2/TRBV6-3,TRBD2,TRBJ2-7,.,CASSFTGGGSSHEQYF,TGTGCCAGCAGTTTCACGGGAGGAGGTTCCTCCCACGAGCAGTACTTC
TRBV6-6,.,TRBJ1-1,few,CASSYGGAFSEAFF,TGTGCCAGCAGTTACGGTGGAGCCTTTAGTGAAGCTTTCTTT